The 2 T cell receptor beta chains below were found in one sample sequenced in a study of breast tumors, draining lymph nodes, adjacent tissues (TCRdb year 2016). Library creation used multiplex PCR. The listed sequencing device is Illumina HiSeq 2000. The public reads were quality trimmed at Q25 with fastp and then assembled into clones with MiXCR by TCRdb, keeping productive beta chains. Every entry covers one CDR3 protein and lists the most common genes and DNA from its rows. Present in this sample are roughly 70,000 distinct CDR3 sequences, 40% to 55% of which were seen just once. Together, the top ten hold more than 7.5% of the sample. Sequenced: breast tumor tissue. The receptors here all came from a female donor with breast cancer. Some clones in this sample may be carry-over from other donors' samples.

This chain connects TRBV5-5 to TRBJ1-2, with no clear D. Germline CDR1 is SGHKS and CDR2 is YYEKEE (reference sequence). The CDR3 loop spans 12 amino acids. V was trimmed by 8 bases and J by 6 bases, leaving 14 bases between them. CDR3 DNA: TGTGCCAGTCACCGAATGGAGGATGGCTACACCTTC. Translating gives CASHRMEDGYTF.

The chain is built from TRBV25-1 and TRBJ2-7; D gene uncertain. The CDR3 spans 16 residues. V was trimmed by 4 bases and J by 5 bases, leaving 21 bases between them. CDR1 and CDR2 (germline): MGHDK, SYGVNS. The DNA of the CDR3 is TGTGCCAGCAGTGCTAGAGATCTGGAGACTGCTAACGAGCAGTACTTC. Protein sequence: CASSARDLETANEQYF.